The sequence of this TCR beta chain was determined in a study of blood T cell repertoires in COVID-19. Study background: Researchers got acute and convalescent COVID-19 samples from the United States, Italy and Spain. From T cells, B-cell-depleted T cells, or PBMCs came the material, which was cDNA or gDNA.

Seattle patients were enrolled while actively infected and followed longitudinally. Germline V gene sequence: CDR1 SGDLS, CDR2 YYNGEE. V dropped 3 bases and J dropped 6 bases, with 18 bases sitting between them. The CDR3 runs to 15 residues. Methods used by the authors: The authors estimated nucleated cell counts from reference gene primer amplification. Some clones are missing from TCRdb's copy, which holds only in-frame ones; the method was immunoSEQ multiplex PCR. Clone size and V and J calls were adopted from that table, with D and trimming inferred from the DNA. The table has roughly 160,000 clones, 70% to 90% seen once.

The chain couples TRBV9 to TRBJ1-1; no reliable D call. The source of this sequence is a man in his sixties with COVID-19, enrolled during active disease. Sequences were obtained from peripheral blood. DNA of the CDR3: TGTGCCAGCAGCGAAGGAGGAGGAGGCCCCTCTGAAGCTTTCTTT. This encodes CASSEGGGGPSEAFF.